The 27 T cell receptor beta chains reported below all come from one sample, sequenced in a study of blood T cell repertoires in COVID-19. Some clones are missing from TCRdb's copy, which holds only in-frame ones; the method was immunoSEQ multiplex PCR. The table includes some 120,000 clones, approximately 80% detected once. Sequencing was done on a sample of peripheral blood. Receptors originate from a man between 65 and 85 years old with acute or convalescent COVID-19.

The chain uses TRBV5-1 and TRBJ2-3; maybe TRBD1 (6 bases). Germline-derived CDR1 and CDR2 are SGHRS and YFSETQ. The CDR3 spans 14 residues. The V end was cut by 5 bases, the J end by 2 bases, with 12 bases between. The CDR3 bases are TGCGCCAGCAGACCGGACAGATTCACAGATACGCAGTATTTT. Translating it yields CASRPDRFTDTQYF.

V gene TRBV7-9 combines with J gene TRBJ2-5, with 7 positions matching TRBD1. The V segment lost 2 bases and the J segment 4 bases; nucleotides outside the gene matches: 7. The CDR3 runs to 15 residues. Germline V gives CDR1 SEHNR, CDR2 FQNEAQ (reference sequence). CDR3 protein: CASSLFTGAGETQYF. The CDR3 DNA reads TGTGCCAGCAGCTTATTCACAGGGGCTGGAGAGACCCAGTACTTC.

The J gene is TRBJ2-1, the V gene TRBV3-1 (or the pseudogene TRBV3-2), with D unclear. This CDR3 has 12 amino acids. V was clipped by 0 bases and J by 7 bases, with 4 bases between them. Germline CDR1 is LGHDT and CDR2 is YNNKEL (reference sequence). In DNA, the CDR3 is TGTGCCAGCAGCCAAGACCCAAATGAGCAGTTCTTC. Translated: CASSQDPNEQFF.

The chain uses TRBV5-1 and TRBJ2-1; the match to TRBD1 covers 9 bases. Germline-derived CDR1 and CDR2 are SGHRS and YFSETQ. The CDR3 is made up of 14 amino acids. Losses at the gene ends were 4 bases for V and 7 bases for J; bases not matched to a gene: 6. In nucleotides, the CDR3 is TGCGCCAGCAGCAAGGACAGGGGCGGGAATGAGCAGTTCTTC. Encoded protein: CASSKDRGGNEQFF.

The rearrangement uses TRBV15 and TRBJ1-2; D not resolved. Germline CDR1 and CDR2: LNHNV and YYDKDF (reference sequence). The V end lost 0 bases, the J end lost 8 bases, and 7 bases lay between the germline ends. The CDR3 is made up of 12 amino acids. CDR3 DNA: TGTGCCACCAGCAGAGATCACGAGGGCTACACCTTC. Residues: CATSRDHEGYTF.

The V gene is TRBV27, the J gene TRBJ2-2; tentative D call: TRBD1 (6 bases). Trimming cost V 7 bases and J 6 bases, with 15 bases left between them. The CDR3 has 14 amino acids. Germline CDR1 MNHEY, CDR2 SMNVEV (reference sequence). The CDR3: CASTLSRGSGELFF. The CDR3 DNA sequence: TGTGCCAGCACCCTAAGCAGGGGATCCGGGGAGCTGTTTTTT.

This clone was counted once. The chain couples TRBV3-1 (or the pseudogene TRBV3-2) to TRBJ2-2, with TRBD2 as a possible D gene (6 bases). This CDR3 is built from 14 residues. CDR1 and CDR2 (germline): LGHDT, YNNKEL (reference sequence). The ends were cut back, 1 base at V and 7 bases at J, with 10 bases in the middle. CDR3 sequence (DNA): TGTGCCAGCAGCCAAGCAGCGGGTCTCGGGGAGCTGTTTTTT. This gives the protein CASSQAAGLGELFF.

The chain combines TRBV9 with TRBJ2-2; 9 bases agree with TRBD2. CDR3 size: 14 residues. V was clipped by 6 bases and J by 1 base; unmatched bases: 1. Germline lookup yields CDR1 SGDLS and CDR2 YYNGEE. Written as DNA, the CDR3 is TGTGCCAGCAAAGCGGGAGGGAACACCGGGGAGCTGTTTTTT. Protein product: CASKAGGNTGELFF. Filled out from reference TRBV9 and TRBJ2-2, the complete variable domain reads DSGVTQTPKHLITATGQRVTLRCSPRSGDLSVYWYQQSLDQGLQFLIQYYNGEERAKGNILERFSAQQFPDLHSELNLSSLELGDSALYFCASKAGGNTGELFFGEGSRLTVL.

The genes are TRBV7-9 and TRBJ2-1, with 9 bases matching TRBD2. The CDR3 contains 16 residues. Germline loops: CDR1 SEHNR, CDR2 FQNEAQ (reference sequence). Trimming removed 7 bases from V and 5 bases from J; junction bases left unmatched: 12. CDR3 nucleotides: TGTGCCAGCACCGGGGCCGGGACTAGCAGGAACAATGAGCAGTTCTTC. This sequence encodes CASTGAGTSRNNEQFF. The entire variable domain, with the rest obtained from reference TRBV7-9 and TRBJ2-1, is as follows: DTGVSQNPRHKITKRGQNVTFRCDPISEHNRLYWYRQTLGQGPEFLTYFQNEAQLEKSRLLSDRFSAERPKGSFSTLEIQRTEQGDSAMYLCASTGAGTSRNNEQFFGPGTRLTVL.

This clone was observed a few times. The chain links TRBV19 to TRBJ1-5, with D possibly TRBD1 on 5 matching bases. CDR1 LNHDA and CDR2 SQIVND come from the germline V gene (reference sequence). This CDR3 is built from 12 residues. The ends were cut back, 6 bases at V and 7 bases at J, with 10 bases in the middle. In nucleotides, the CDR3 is TGTGCCAGTAGAGGGGCAGGGCAGCCCCAGCATTTT. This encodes CASRGAGQPQHF.

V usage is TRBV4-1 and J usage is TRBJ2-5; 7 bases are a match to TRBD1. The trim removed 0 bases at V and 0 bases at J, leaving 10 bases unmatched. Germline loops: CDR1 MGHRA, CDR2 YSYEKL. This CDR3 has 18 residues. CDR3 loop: CASSQERGQGGNQETQYF. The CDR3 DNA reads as TGCGCCAGCAGCCAAGAGAGGGGGCAGGGTGGAAACCAAGAGACCCAGTACTTC.

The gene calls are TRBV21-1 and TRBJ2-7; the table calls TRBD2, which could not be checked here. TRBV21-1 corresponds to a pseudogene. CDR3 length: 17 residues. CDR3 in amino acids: CASSKKTGLASSYEQYF. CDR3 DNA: TGTGCCAGCAGCAAAAAGACGGGACTAGCGTCCTCCTACGAGCAGTACTTC.

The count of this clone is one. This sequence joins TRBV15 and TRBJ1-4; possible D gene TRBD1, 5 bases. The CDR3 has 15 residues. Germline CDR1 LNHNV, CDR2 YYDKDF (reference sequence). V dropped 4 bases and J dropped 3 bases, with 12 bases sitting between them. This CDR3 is CATSIQGSSNEKLFF. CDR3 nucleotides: TGTGCCACCAGCATTCAGGGCTCCTCTAATGAAAAACTGTTTTTT.

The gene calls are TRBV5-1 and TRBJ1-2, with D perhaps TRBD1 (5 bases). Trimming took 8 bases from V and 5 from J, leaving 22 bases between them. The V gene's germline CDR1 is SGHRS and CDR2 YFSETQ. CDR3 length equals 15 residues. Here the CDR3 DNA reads TGCGCCAGTGTCGCGGGGCTAGGACTACAGTATGGCTACACCTTC. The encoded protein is CASVAGLGLQYGYTF. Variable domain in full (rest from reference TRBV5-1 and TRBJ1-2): KAGVTQTPRYLIKTRGQQVTLSCSPISGHRSVSWYQQTPGQGLQFLFEYFSETQRNKGNFPGRFSGRQFSNSRSEMNVSTLELGDSALYLCASVAGLGLQYGYTFGSGTRLTVV.

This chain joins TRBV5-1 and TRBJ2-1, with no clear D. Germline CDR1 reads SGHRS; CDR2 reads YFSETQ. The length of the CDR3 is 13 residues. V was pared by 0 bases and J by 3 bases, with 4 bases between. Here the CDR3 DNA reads TGCGCCAGCAGCTTGGCCAGCTACAATGAGCAGTTCTTC. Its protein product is CASSLASYNEQFF.

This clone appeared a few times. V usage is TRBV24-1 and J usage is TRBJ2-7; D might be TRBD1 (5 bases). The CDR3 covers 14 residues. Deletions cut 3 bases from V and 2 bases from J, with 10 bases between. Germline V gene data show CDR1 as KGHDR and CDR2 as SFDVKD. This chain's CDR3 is CATSDQQVPYEQYF. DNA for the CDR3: TGTGCCACCAGTGATCAACAGGTCCCCTACGAGCAGTACTTC.

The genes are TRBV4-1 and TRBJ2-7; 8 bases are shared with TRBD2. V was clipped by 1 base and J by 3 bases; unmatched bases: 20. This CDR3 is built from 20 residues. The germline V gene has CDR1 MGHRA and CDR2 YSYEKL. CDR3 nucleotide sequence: TGCGCCAGCAGCCAAGTAACAATTTTGGGGCGGGGGGTAATGCACTACGAGCAGTACTTC. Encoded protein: CASSQVTILGRGVMHYEQYF.

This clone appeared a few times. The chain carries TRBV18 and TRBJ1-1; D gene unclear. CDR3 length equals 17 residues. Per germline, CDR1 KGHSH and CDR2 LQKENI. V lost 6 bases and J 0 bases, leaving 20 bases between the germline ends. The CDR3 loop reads CASSLHGRENMNTEAFF. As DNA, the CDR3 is TGTGCCAGCTCCCTTCACGGTCGGGAAAATATGAACACTGAAGCTTTCTTT.

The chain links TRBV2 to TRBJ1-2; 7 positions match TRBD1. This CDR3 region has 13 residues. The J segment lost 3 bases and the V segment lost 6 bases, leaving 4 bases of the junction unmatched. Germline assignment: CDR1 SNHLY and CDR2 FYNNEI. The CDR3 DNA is TGTGCCAGCAGCGACAGGGAATACTATGGCTACACCTTC. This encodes CASSDREYYGYTF.

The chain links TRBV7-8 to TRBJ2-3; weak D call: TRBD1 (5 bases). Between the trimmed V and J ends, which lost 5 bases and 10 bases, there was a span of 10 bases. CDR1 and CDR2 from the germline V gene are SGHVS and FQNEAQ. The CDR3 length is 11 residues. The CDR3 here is CASSPQGPQYF. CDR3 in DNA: TGTGCCAGCAGCCCTCAGGGCCCGCAGTATTTT.

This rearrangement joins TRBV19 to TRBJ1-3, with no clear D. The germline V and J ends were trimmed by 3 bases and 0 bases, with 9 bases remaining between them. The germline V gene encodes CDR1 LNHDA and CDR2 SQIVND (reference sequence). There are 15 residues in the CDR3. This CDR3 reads CASSMKHSSGNTIYF. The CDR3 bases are TGTGCCAGTAGTATGAAGCACTCCTCTGGAAACACCATATATTTT. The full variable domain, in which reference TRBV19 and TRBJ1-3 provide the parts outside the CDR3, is DGGITQSPKYLFRKEGQNVTLSCEQNLNHDAMYWYRQDPGQGLRLIYYSQIVNDFQKGDIAEGYSVSREKKESFPLTVTSAQKNPTAFYLCASSMKHSSGNTIYFGEGSWLTVV.

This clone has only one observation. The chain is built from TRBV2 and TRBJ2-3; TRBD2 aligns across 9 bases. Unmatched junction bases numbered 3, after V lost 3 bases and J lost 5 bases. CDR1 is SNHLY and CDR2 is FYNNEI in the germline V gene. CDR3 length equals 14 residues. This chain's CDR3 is CASSDSGGLDTQYF. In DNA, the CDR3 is TGTGCCAGCAGTGATAGCGGGGGTCTAGATACGCAGTATTTT.

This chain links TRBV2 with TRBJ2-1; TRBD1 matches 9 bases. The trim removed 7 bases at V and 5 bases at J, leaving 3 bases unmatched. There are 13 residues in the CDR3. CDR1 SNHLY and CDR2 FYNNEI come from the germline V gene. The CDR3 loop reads CASTGQGDNEQFF. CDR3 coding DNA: TGTGCCAGCACGGGACAGGGTGACAATGAGCAGTTCTTC.

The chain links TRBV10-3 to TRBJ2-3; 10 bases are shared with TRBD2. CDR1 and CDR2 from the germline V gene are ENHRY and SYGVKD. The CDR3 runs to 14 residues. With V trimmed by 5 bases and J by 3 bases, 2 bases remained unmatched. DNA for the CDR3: TGTGCCATCAGTAGCGGGGGGGATACAGATACGCAGTATTTT. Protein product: CAISSGGDTDTQYF.

The CDR3 here is CAWVGQGRGYTF. The DNA of the CDR3 is TGTGCCTGGGTAGGACAGGGCCGTGGCTACACCTTC. This chain uses TRBV30 with TRBJ1-2; 8 positions match TRBD1. This CDR3 spans 12 amino acids. The germline V gene has CDR1 GTSNPN and CDR2 SVGIG (reference sequence). The V gene end was trimmed by 5 bases and the J gene end by 7 bases; junction bases not matched to a gene: 6.

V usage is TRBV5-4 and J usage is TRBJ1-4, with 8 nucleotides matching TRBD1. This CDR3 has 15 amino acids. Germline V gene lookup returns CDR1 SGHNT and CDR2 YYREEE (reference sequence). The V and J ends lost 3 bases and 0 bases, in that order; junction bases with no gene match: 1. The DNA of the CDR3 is TGTGCCAGCAGCTGGGACAGGTCAACTAATGAAAAACTGTTTTTT. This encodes CASSWDRSTNEKLFF.

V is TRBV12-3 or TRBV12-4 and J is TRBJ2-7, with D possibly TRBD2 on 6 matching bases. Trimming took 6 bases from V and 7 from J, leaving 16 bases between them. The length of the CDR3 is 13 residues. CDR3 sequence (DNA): TGTGCCAGCAGCACCGGGAGCCGGGGGGAGCAGTACTTC. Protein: CASSTGSRGEQYF.